This T cell receptor (beta chain) was captured by sequencing in a study of cytomegalovirus exposure and HLA in healthy donors. 60 Vbeta and 13 Jbeta primers were used in PCR. Using immunoSEQ multiplex PCR, the repertoire was profiled, and TCRdb retains in-frame clones only, with some absent. The sample records 160,000 or so clones, around 78% being singletons. The CDR3 sequence is 15 residues long. Germline V gene lookup returns CDR1 LNHDA and CDR2 SQIVND (reference sequence). The germline V and J ends were trimmed by 7 bases and 0 bases, with 13 bases remaining between them. The specimen was PBMCs. The TCR comes from a middle-aged man in good health and CMV-seronegative. The chain carries TRBV19 and TRBJ2-1, with a weak D call TRBD1 (6 bases). The CDR3: CASNPGEISYNEQFF. In nucleotides, the CDR3 is TGTGCCAGTAACCCAGGGGAAATCTCCTACAATGAGCAGTTCTTC.